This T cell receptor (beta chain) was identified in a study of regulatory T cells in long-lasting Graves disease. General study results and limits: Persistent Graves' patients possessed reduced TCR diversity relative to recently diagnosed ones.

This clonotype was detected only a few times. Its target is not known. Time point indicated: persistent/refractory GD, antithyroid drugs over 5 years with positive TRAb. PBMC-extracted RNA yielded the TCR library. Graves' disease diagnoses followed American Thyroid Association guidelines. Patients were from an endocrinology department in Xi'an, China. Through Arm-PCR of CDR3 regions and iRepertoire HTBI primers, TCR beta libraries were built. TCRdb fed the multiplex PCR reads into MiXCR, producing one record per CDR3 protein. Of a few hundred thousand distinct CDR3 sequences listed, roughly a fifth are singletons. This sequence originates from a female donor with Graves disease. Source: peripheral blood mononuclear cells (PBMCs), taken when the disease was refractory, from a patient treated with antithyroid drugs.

The CDR3 loop is CASSSRTGGTSNSPLHF. The CDR3 DNA sequence: TGTGCCAGCAGCTCCCGGACAGGGGGGACTAGTAATTCACCCCTCCACTTT. The chain uses TRBV7-2 and TRBJ1-6, with 10 bases that match TRBD1. Trimming cost V 4 bases and J 6 bases; bases outside gene matches: 9. Germline loops: CDR1 SGHTA, CDR2 FQGNSA. The CDR3 has 17 residues.